This T cell receptor beta chain comes out of a study of graft-versus-host responses after intestinal transplantation. Findings of the study overall: Present in recipient marrow, GvH clones included some that appeared first in ileum or blood. GvH clone levels peaked in circulation, and this peak was associated with early post-transplant HvG declines.

Clones were read by immunoSEQ multiplex PCR, and TCRdb kept only the in-frame ones, dropping some. Among around 100,000 clones listed, over 75% were seen once. A note on this clone: Antigen: not known.

Germline V gives CDR1 SGHTA, CDR2 FQGNSA. This CDR3 spans 14 amino acids. V lost 5 bases and J lost 5, with 13 bases in between. Sample: unstimulated CD4+ T cells sorted from spleen or lymph node cells, taken before transplant. The V and J genes are TRBV7-2 and TRBJ1-5; D is undetermined. This clonotype originated in a human donor who was the organ donor for an intestinal transplant. The CDR3 DNA reads TGTGCCAGCAGCGAAACTGGGAGCTATCAGCCCCAGCATTTT. Its protein is CASSETGSYQPQHF.